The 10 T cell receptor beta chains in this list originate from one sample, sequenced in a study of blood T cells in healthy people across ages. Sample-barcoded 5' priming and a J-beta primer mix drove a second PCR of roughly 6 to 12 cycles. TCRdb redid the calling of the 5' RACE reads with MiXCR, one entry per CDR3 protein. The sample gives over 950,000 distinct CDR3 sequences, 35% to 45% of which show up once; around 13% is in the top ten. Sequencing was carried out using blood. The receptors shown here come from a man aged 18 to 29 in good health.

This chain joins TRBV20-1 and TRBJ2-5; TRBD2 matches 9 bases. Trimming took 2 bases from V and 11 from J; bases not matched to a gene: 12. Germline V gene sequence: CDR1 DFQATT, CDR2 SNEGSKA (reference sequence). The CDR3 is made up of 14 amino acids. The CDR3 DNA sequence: TGCAGTGCTAGATTGGCGGGGGGGCTTTACGGGCAGTACTTC. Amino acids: CSARLAGGLYGQYF.

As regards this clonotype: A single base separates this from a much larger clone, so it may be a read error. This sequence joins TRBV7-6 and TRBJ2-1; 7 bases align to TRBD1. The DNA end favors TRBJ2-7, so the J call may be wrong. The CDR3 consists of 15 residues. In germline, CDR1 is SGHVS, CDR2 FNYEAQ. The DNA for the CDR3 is TGTGCCAGCAGCTCACGACAGGGTAGATACAATGAGCAGTACTTC. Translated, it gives CASSSRQGRYNEQYF.

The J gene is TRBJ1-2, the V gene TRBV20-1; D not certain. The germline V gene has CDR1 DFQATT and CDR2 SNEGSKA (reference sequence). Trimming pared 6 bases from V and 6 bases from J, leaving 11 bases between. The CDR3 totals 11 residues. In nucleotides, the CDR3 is TGCAGTGCAGAGGGATTACATGGCTACACCTTC. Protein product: CSAEGLHGYTF.

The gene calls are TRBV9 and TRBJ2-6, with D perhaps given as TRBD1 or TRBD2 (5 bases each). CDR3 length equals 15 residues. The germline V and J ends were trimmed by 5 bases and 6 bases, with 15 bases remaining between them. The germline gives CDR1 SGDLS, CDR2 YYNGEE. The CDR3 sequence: CASSLPGSMANVLTF. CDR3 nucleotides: TGTGCCAGCAGTCTACCAGGGAGTATGGCCAACGTCCTGACTTTC.

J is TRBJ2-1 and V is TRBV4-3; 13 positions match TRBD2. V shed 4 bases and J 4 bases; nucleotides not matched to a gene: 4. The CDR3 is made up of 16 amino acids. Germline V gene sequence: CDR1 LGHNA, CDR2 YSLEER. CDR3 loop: CASSPGLAGKYNEQFF. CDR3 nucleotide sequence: TGCGCCAGCAGCCCGGGACTAGCGGGGAAATACAATGAGCAGTTCTTC.

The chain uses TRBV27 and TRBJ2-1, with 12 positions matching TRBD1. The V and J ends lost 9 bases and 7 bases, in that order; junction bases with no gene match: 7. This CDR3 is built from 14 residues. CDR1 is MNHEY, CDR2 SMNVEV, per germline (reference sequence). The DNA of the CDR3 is TGTGCCAGTTCGTGGGACAGGGGGCAAAATGAGCAGTTCTTC. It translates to CASSWDRGQNEQFF.

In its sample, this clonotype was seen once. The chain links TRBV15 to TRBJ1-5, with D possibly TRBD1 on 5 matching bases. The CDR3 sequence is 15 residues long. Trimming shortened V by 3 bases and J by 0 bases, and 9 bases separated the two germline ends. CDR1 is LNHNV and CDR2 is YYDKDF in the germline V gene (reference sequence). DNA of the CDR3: TGTGCCACCAGCAGGGACATCACTAGCAATCAGCCCCAGCATTTT. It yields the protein CATSRDITSNQPQHF.

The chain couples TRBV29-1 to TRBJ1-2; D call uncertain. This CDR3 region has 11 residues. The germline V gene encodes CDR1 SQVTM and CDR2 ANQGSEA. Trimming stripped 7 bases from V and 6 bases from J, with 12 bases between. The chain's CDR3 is CSAPDFNGYTF. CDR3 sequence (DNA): TGCAGCGCCCCGGACTTCAATGGCTACACCTTC.

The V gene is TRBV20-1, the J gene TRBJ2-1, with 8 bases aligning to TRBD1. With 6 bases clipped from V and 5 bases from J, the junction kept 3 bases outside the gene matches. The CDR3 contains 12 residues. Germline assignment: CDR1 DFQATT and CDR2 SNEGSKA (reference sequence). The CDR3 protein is CSAETGDNEQFF. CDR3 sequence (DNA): TGCAGTGCCGAGACAGGGGACAATGAGCAGTTCTTC.

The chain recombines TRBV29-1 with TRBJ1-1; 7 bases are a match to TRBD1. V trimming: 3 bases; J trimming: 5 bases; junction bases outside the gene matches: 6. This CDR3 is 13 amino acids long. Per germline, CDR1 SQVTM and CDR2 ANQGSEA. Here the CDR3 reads CSVDFRGGTEAFF. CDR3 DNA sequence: TGCAGCGTTGATTTCAGGGGGGGTACTGAAGCTTTCTTT.